These 8 T cell receptor beta chains came from one sample sequenced in a study of somatic mutations in cytotoxic T cells in rheumatoid arthritis. Produced via immunoSEQ multiplex PCR; TCRdb's table is partial and in-frame only. This sample has 2,000 to 2,500 clones, with roughly 86% found just once. The sequencing sample was made of CD8+ T cells sorted from blood. These TCRs come from an adult with rheumatoid arthritis.

The chain has TRBV27 and TRBJ2-3; D is ambiguous. CDR1 and CDR2 from the germline V gene are MNHEY and SMNVEV (reference sequence). CDR3 length equals 13 residues. Trimming took off 2 bases at V and 3 bases at J, with 6 bases between the two ends. The CDR3 bases are TGTGCCAGCAGTTTAACCCGAACAGATACGCAGTATTTT. Amino acids: CASSLTRTDTQYF.

This chain links TRBV27 with TRBJ2-1, with a possible D match to TRBD1 (6 bases). CDR1 and CDR2 (germline): MNHEY, SMNVEV (reference sequence). Trimming removed 5 bases at V and 4 bases at J, with 9 bases between. The CDR3 contains 13 residues. The CDR3 loop reads CASSPQGYNEQFF. Here the CDR3 DNA reads TGTGCCAGCAGTCCCCAGGGGTACAATGAGCAGTTCTTC.

The J gene is TRBJ1-5, the V gene TRBV2, with 8 bases that match TRBD1. The CDR3 extends over 15 amino acids. CDR1 SNHLY and CDR2 FYNNEI come from the germline V gene. The V gene end was trimmed by 6 bases and the J gene end by 2 bases; junction bases not matched to a gene: 6. CDR3 coding DNA: TGTGCCAGCAGGGACAGGGACGGGGGCAATCAGCCCCAGCATTTT. It is translated as CASRDRDGGNQPQHF.

The chain employs TRBV9 and TRBJ2-7; 8 bases line up with TRBD1. CDR3 length: 13 amino acids. The germline CDR1 and CDR2 sequences are SGDLS and YYNGEE. With 3 bases clipped from V and 6 bases from J, the junction kept 5 bases outside the gene matches. CDR3 coding DNA: TGTGCCAGCAGCGACCCTCAGGGGGCCGAGCAGTACTTC. Translation: CASSDPQGAEQYF.

This clone has more than one count but fewer than ten. This chain uses TRBV7-2 with TRBJ2-1, with 9 bases identical to TRBD2. CDR1 is SGHTA, CDR2 FQGNSA, per germline. Germline trimming cut 7 bases from V and 7 bases from J; bases unmatched to any gene: 8. The CDR3 spans 14 residues. The CDR3 coding sequence is TGTGCCAGCAACCCCATAGCGGGGGTGAATGAGCAGTTCTTC. As protein: CASNPIAGVNEQFF.

The chain recombines TRBV5-4 with TRBJ1-2, with D possibly matching TRBD1 (6 bases). The germline V gene encodes CDR1 SGHNT and CDR2 YYREEE (reference sequence). Trimming removed 1 base from V and 7 bases from J, with 8 bases in between. The CDR3 runs to 12 residues. CDR3 in DNA: TGTGCCAGCAGCTTGACAGGGACTGGCTACACCTTC. This translates into CASSLTGTGYTF.

J is TRBJ2-7 and V is TRBV7-7; maybe TRBD1 (6 bases). This CDR3 spans 14 amino acids. Germline-derived CDR1 and CDR2 are SSHAT and FNYEAQ (reference sequence). The ends were cut back, 5 bases at V and 2 bases at J, with 13 bases in the middle. CDR3 nucleotide sequence: TGTGCCAGCAGCAGGTTGACAGGCCCCTACGAGCAGTACTTC. Translated: CASSRLTGPYEQYF.

The count of this clone is one. V gene TRBV9 combines with J gene TRBJ2-4, with D possibly TRBD1 on 5 matching bases. Germline V gene lookup returns CDR1 SGDLS and CDR2 YYNGEE. This CDR3 comprises 15 residues. The V gene lost 4 bases and the J gene lost 1 base, with 12 bases spanning the gap. The CDR3, as DNA: TGTGCCAGCAGCCTCCTAGGGGTGGCCAAAAACATTCAGTACTTC. This sequence encodes CASSLLGVAKNIQYF. The full variable domain, completed using reference TRBV9 and TRBJ2-4, is DSGVTQTPKHLITATGQRVTLRCSPRSGDLSVYWYQQSLDQGLQFLIQYYNGEERAKGNILERFSAQQFPDLHSELNLSSLELGDSALYFCASSLLGVAKNIQYFGAGTRLSVL.